This TCR beta chain was captured by sequencing in a study of blood T cell repertoires in COVID-19. Produced via immunoSEQ multiplex PCR; TCRdb's table is partial and in-frame only. Of a few hundred thousand clones in the sample, around 89% were seen once. This clone was seen a single time. The junction had 5 bases not matched to a gene; V was cut back by 0 bases and J by 4 bases. CDR3 length equals 15 residues. In germline, CDR1 is SGHRS, CDR2 YFSETQ. The TCR sequence derives from a man aged 25 to 45 who had recovered from COVID-19. The gene calls are TRBV5-1 and TRBJ2-3, with 7 bases that match TRBD1. Sequenced material: PBMCs or T cells enriched from blood (not recorded which). The CDR3 DNA reads TGCGCCAGCAGCTTGGGGTCGACAGGGCCAGATACGCAGTATTTT. As protein: CASSLGSTGPDTQYF. Together with reference TRBV5-1 and TRBJ2-3, the CDR3 gives the full variable domain: KAGVTQTPRYLIKTRGQQVTLSCSPISGHRSVSWYQQTPGQGLQFLFEYFSETQRNKGNFPGRFSGRQFSNSRSEMNVSTLELGDSALYLCASSLGSTGPDTQYFGPGTRLTVL.